The rows below give T cell receptor beta chains drawn from one sample of a study of blood T cell repertoires in COVID-19. The data were produced by immunoSEQ multiplex PCR, yet TCRdb's version contains in-frame clones alone and is incomplete. The data hold roughly 570,000 clones, with roughly 91% observed a single time. The sequencing sample was made of peripheral blood. The receptors were sampled from a woman aged 50 to 60 with COVID-19, enrolled during active disease. The CDR3 runs from the conserved cysteine through the conserved F or W. The D gene is left open where the match is weak.

j_call: TRBJ1-4
d_call: -
v_call: TRBV15
cdr3_aa: CATSSGREDEKLFF
cdr3_nt: TGTGCCACCAGCAGCGGTAGGGAGGATGAAAAACTGTTTTTT

j_call: TRBJ1-2
d_call: -
v_call: TRBV12-3/TRBV12-4
cdr3_aa: CASSPTVIIGYTF
cdr3_nt: TGTGCCAGCAGCCCGACAGTAATTATAGGCTACACCTTC

j_call: TRBJ2-7
d_call: TRBD2
v_call: TRBV2
cdr3_aa: CASSERSGLAGEYF
cdr3_nt: TGTGCCAGCAGCGAGCGTAGCGGACTAGCCGGGGAGTACTTC

j_call: TRBJ2-1
d_call: -
v_call: TRBV27
cdr3_aa: CASRDGRSSYNEQFF
cdr3_nt: TGTGCCAGCAGGGATGGCCGGAGCTCCTACAATGAGCAGTTCTTC

j_call: TRBJ1-4
d_call: -
v_call: TRBV30
cdr3_aa: CAWSGDSTEKLFF
cdr3_nt: TGTGCCTGGAGTGGAGACTCGACGGAAAAACTGTTTTTT

j_call: TRBJ2-6
d_call: -
v_call: TRBV29-1
cdr3_aa: CSVLDTSGANVLTF
cdr3_nt: TGCAGCGTGCTCGACACCTCTGGGGCCAACGTCCTGACTTTC

j_call: TRBJ2-2
d_call: -
v_call: TRBV21-1
cdr3_aa: CASSLGDRGGDTGELFF
cdr3_nt: TGTGCCAGCAGCTTGGGGGACAGGGGAGGGGACACCGGGGAGCTGTTTTTT

j_call: TRBJ1-4
d_call: -
v_call: TRBV27
cdr3_aa: CASSDLGVSEKLFF
cdr3_nt: TGTGCCAGCAGTGACCTCGGGGTTAGTGAAAAACTGTTTTTT

j_call: TRBJ1-1
d_call: -
v_call: TRBV30
cdr3_aa: CAWSPPSGTEAFF
cdr3_nt: TGTGCCTGGAGCCCCCCGAGTGGCACTGAAGCTTTCTTT

j_call: TRBJ2-7
d_call: -
v_call: TRBV5-6
cdr3_aa: CASSLVGRTYEQYF
cdr3_nt: TGTGCCAGCAGCTTGGTTGGGAGAACCTACGAGCAGTACTTC

j_call: TRBJ1-2
d_call: -
v_call: TRBV27
cdr3_aa: CASTGRGYGYTF
cdr3_nt: TGTGCCAGCACAGGGAGGGGCTATGGCTACACCTTC